This entry lists 22 T cell receptor beta chains sequenced from one sample in a study of CXCR3-negative and CXCR3-positive naive CD8 T cells. Study-level findings and limits: The TRB CDR3s that CXCR3-positive naive cells carried were more hydrophobic than those of CXCR3-negative naive cells.

No antigen is known for these receptors. Preparation of TRB cDNA libraries relied on 5' RACE carrying UMI labels. TCRdb reprocessed the 5' RACE reads, with one entry per CDR3 protein and no DNA. The ten top clones account for about 1.5%, within a sample of around 6,900 distinct CDR3 sequences. The sample taken for sequencing was naive CXCR3+ CD8+ T cells from blood. Subset given: CD45RO-CCR7+CD27+CD95- naive CD8+ T cells expressing CXCR3 (TNR3+). The receptors shown here come from a human donor in good health. Some clones in this sample may be carry-over from other donors' samples.

This clonotype is classed as large by frequency. This chain connects TRBV25-1 to TRBJ1-2; there is no DNA to check the TCRdb D call of TRBD1. CDR3 length equals 16 residues. Per germline, CDR1 MGHDK and CDR2 SYGVNS. CDR3 protein: CASSEGGQGPNYGYTF.

The rearrangement joins TRBV15 to TRBJ2-1. The germline gives CDR1 LNHNV, CDR2 YYDKDF (reference sequence). The CDR3 extends over 15 amino acids. CDR3 amino acids: CATSSDWSSYNEQFF.

Judged by frequency, this clonotype is medium-sized. The CDR3 is CSARVSNYNEQFF. V usage is TRBV20-1 and J usage is TRBJ2-1. Germline loops: CDR1 DFQATT, CDR2 SNEGSKA (reference sequence). The CDR3 is 13 residues long.

This chain joins TRBV9 and TRBJ2-1. The CDR3 contains 14 residues. CDR1 and CDR2 from the germline V gene are SGDLS and YYNGEE. The CDR3 here is CASSVADGWNEQFF.

This chain connects TRBV27 to TRBJ1-5. Germline loops: CDR1 MNHEY, CDR2 SMNVEV (reference sequence). The CDR3 runs 12 residues. The CDR3 sequence: CASSFPNQPQHF.

The V call is TRBV15, the J call TRBJ2-2. The germline gives CDR1 LNHNV, CDR2 YYDKDF (reference sequence). The CDR3 totals 16 residues. CDR3: CATSKEVIDFTGELFF.

CDR3 sequence: CASSLGQGMNTEAFF. V gene TRBV7-9 combines with J gene TRBJ1-1; with no DNA, the TCRdb D assignment of TRBD1 cannot be verified. Germline values: CDR1 SEHNR, CDR2 FQNEAQ (reference sequence). CDR3 size: 15 residues.

The CDR3 sequence is CATSEGAGGPSNEQFF. The V call is TRBV24-1, the J call TRBJ2-1; TCRdb indicates TRBD2, and absent DNA this call remains unverified. Germline lookup yields CDR1 KGHDR and CDR2 SFDVKD. The CDR3 runs to 16 residues.

This clonotype is medium-sized (0.01 to 0.1%) by frequency. This rearrangement joins TRBV7-8 to TRBJ2-1. Germline loops: CDR1 SGHVS, CDR2 FQNEAQ. The CDR3 spans 15 residues. CDR3 sequence: CASSSLGTTNHEQFF.

Measured by frequency, this clonotype is medium-sized. V gene TRBV29-1 combines with J gene TRBJ1-1; there is no DNA to check the TCRdb D call of TRBD1. Germline CDR1 and CDR2: SQVTM and ANQGSEA. This CDR3 is 14 amino acids long. The CDR3 here is CSVEAGTLNTEAFF.

The CDR3: CASSGYLEVALDTQYF. The chain carries TRBV7-9 and TRBJ2-3; TCRdb reports TRBD2, a call that lacks DNA to check it against. This CDR3 spans 16 amino acids. Per the germline V gene, CDR1 is SEHNR and CDR2 is FQNEAQ (reference sequence). The full variable domain, with the rest looked up from reference TRBV7-9 and TRBJ2-3, is DTGVSQNPRHKITKRGQNVTFRCDPISEHNRLYWYRQTLGQGPEFLTYFQNEAQLEKSRLLSDRFSAERPKGSFSTLEIQRTEQGDSAMYLCASSGYLEVALDTQYFGPGTRLTVL.

This clonotype is deemed medium-sized (0.01 to 0.1%) by its frequency. V usage is TRBV13 and J usage is TRBJ2-1. The CDR3 contains 13 residues. Germline loops: CDR1 PRHDT, CDR2 FYEKMQ (reference sequence). The CDR3 loop is CASSSIRNNEQFF.

This chain links TRBV30 with TRBJ2-7; no DNA is available, so the TRBD1 call from TCRdb remains unchecked. The length of the CDR3 is 14 residues. Germline CDR1 is GTSNPN and CDR2 is SVGIG (reference sequence). The CDR3 reads CAWSWDMLSYEQYF.

This clonotype is called medium-sized (0.01 to 0.1%) based on its frequency. J is TRBJ1-3 and V is TRBV6-6; with no DNA, the TCRdb D assignment of TRBD1 cannot be verified. Per germline, CDR1 MNHNY and CDR2 SVGAGI (reference sequence). CDR3 length equals 17 residues. The CDR3 region is CASSHGLTGGMSYTIYF.

This clonotype is medium-sized by frequency. The gene calls are TRBV6-2 or TRBV6-3 and TRBJ1-5. Germline V gene lookup returns CDR1 MNHEY and CDR2 SVGEGT. The CDR3 loop spans 14 amino acids. The CDR3 region is CASSYGAVDQPQHF.

Here the CDR3 reads CASSTGVTGELFF. The rearrangement joins TRBV7-2 to TRBJ2-2; no DNA is available, so the TRBD1 call from TCRdb remains unchecked. This CDR3 contains 13 residues. The V gene's germline CDR1 is SGHTA and CDR2 FQGNSA. The whole variable domain, filled in from reference TRBV7-2 and TRBJ2-2, reads GAGVSQSPSNKVTEKGKDVELRCDPISGHTALYWYRQSLGQGLEFLIYFQGNSAPDKSGLPSDRFSAERTGGSVSTLTIQRTQQEDSAVYLCASSTGVTGELFFGEGSRLTVL.

Its frequency marks this clonotype as medium-sized (0.01 to 0.1%). The gene calls are TRBV29-1 and TRBJ1-1. Germline-derived CDR1 and CDR2 are SQVTM and ANQGSEA. The CDR3 length is 15 residues. This CDR3 reads CSVDLYSHEHTEAFF.

This clonotype is identified as medium-sized from frequency. The CDR3 spells CASSFYPTKDGAGTQYF. The V call is TRBV27, the J call TRBJ2-5; TCRdb lists TRBD1, though no DNA is available to test this call. Germline V gene data show CDR1 as MNHEY and CDR2 as SMNVEV (reference sequence). The CDR3 contains 17 residues.

V and J are TRBV29-1 and TRBJ2-1; there is no DNA to check the TCRdb D call of TRBD1. Germline CDR1 reads SQVTM; CDR2 reads ANQGSEA. The CDR3 is 13 amino acids. The CDR3 sequence: CSVRRQTYNEQFF.

The V and J genes are TRBV4-1 and TRBJ2-7; the D call from TCRdb, TRBD2, cannot be confirmed without DNA. Per germline, CDR1 MGHRA and CDR2 YSYEKL. The CDR3 contains 17 residues. CDR3 sequence: CASSQGLDAGIIYEQYF.

Measured by frequency, this clonotype is medium-sized. The chain recombines TRBV4-3 with TRBJ1-5; TCRdb calls TRBD1, which cannot be checked without DNA. Germline lookup yields CDR1 LGHNA and CDR2 YSLEER. The CDR3 covers 15 residues. This chain's CDR3 is CASSQTGGMNQPQHF.

The chain has TRBV4-2 and TRBJ2-3. This CDR3 contains 14 residues. Germline loops: CDR1 LGHNA, CDR2 YNFKEQ. CDR3 in amino acids: CASSQDSTTDTQYF.